This T cell receptor (beta chain) was identified in a study of blood T cell repertoires in COVID-19. CDR1 SGHRS and CDR2 YFSETQ come from the germline V gene. The germline V and J ends were trimmed by 3 bases and 2 bases, with 9 bases remaining between them. This CDR3 has 14 amino acids. TCRdb's table, derived via immunoSEQ multiplex PCR, lists solely in-frame clones and lacks some. The data hold about 20,000 clones, with more than 85% observed a single time. The chain recombines TRBV5-1 with TRBJ2-1; possible D gene TRBD1, 5 bases. The sample consisted of peripheral blood. This clonotype was obtained from a man between 65 and 85 years old with active COVID-19. The CDR3 protein is CASSSPGTYNEQFF. CDR3 nucleotide sequence: TGCGCCAGCAGCTCCCCAGGGACCTACAATGAGCAGTTCTTC.